The sequence of this T cell receptor (beta chain) was determined in a study of cytomegalovirus exposure and HLA in healthy donors. The V gene end was trimmed by 7 bases and the J gene end by 7 bases; junction bases not matched to a gene: 10. Germline V gives CDR1 SQVTM, CDR2 ANQGSEA. This CDR3 has 13 amino acids. Concerning this clone itself: As yet, its antigen is unknown.

Separate from the roughly 700-subject first cohort, the roughly 120-subject validation cohort was the one that the donors belonged to. Some clones are missing from TCRdb's copy, which holds only in-frame ones; the method was immunoSEQ multiplex PCR. The profile shows about 280,000 clones, approximately 87% of them singletons. General study results and limits: According to the study, about 180 TCR beta chains were cytomegalovirus-associated.

The specimen was PBMCs. The TCR was taken from a young woman in good health and CMV-seronegative. The chain is built from TRBV29-1 and TRBJ2-1; 7 bases align to TRBD2. This CDR3 reads CSGGRGGPNEQFF. For the CDR3, the DNA is TGCAGCGGTGGAAGGGGAGGGCCAAATGAGCAGTTCTTC.